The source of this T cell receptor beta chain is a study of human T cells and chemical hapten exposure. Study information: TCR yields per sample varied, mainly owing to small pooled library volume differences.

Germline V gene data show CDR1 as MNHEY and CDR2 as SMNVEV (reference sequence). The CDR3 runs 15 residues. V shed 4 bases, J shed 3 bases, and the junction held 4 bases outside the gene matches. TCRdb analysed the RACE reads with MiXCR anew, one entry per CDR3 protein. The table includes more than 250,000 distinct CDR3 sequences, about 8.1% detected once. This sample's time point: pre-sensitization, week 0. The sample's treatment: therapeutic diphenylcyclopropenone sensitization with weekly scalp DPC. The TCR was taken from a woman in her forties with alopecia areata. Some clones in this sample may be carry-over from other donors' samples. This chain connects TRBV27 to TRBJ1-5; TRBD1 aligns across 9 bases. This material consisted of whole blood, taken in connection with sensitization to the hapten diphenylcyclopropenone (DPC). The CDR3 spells CASSSGTGFNQPQHF. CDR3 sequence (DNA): TGTGCCAGCAGTTCAGGGACAGGGTTCAATCAGCCCCAGCATTTT.